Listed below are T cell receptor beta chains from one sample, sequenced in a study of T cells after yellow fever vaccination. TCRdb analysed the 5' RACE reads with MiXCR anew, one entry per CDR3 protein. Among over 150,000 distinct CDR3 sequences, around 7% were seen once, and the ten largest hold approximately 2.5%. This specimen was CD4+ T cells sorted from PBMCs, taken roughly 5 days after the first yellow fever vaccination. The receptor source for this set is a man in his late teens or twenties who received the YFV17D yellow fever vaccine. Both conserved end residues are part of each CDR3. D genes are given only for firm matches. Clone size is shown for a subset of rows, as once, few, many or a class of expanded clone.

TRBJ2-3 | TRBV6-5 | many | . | CASSYSSTGTDTQYF | TGTGCCAGCAGTTACTCGAGCACTGGCACAGATACGCAGTATTTT
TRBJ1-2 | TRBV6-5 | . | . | CASSMLAFLVVYGYTF | TGTGCCAGCAGCATGTTGGCCTTTTTGGTGGTCTATGGCTACACCTTC
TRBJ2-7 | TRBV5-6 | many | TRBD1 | CASSLDPGQGHEQYF | TGTGCCAGCAGCTTGGATCCGGGACAGGGCCACGAGCAGTACTTC
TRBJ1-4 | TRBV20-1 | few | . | CSARDGRAGEKLFF | TGCAGTGCTAGAGACGGCAGGGCCGGTGAAAAACTGTTTTTT
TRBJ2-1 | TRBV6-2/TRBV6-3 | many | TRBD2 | CASSYSGRGAYNEQFF | TGTGCCAGCAGTTACAGTGGGCGGGGGGCCTACAATGAGCAGTTCTTC
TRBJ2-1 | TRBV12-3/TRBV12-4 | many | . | CASSLRVRNEQFF | TGTGCCAGCAGTTTACGAGTCCGCAATGAGCAGTTCTTC
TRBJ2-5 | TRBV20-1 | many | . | CSARDRSETQYF | TGCAGTGCTAGAGATCGAAGCGAGACCCAGTACTTC
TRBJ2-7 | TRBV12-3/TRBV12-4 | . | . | CASSPRTVRGAEQYF | TGTGCCAGCAGTCCCCGGACAGTACGAGGAGCCGAGCAGTACTTC
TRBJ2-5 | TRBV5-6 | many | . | CASSLRLGETQYF | TGTGCCAGCAGCTTGCGATTGGGAGAGACCCAGTACTTC
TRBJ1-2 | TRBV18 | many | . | CASSPEKNYGYTF | TGTGCCAGCTCACCGGAAAAGAACTATGGCTACACCTTC
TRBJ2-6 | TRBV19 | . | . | CASSTPGIAGQGANVLTF | TGTGCCAGTAGTACCCCGGGCATTGCGGGGCAGGGGGCCAACGTCCTGACTTTC
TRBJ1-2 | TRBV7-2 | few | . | CASSRPGGGYGYTF | TGTGCCAGCAGCCGTCCCGGGGGCGGCTATGGCTACACCTTC
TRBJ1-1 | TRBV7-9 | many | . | CASSSRTGYTEAFF | TGTGCCAGCAGCTCACGAACAGGGTACACTGAAGCTTTCTTT
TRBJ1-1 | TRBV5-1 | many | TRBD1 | CASSFSGTENTEAFF | TGCGCCAGCAGCTTCAGCGGGACAGAGAACACTGAAGCTTTCTTT
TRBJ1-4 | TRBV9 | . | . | CASSSQGGGEKLFF | TGTGCCAGCAGCTCACAAGGGGGAGGGGAAAAACTGTTTTTT
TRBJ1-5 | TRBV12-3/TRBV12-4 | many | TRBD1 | CASSDPGGAGQPQHF | TGTGCCAGCAGTGACCCAGGGGGGGCGGGACAGCCCCAGCATTTT
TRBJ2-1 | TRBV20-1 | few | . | CSGVGNEQFF | TGCAGTGGAGTCGGCAATGAGCAGTTCTTC
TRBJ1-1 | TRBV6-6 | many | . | CASNLRGRLEAFF | TGTGCCAGCAATCTAAGGGGCCGCCTCGAAGCTTTCTTT
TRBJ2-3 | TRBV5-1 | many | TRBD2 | CASSLVLRGDHTDTQYF | TGCGCCAGCAGCTTGGTTCTGCGGGGGGACCACACAGATACGCAGTATTTT
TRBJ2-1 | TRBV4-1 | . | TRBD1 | CASSQGQGCNEQFF | TGCGCCAGCAGCCAGGGACAGGGGTGTAATGAGCAGTTCTTC
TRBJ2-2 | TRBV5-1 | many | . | CASSLRAGAIGELFF | TGCGCCAGCAGCTTGCGGGCCGGAGCAATCGGGGAGCTGTTTTTT
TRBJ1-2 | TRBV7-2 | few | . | CASSPRITNYGYTF | TGTGCCAGCAGCCCTCGCATAACTAACTATGGCTACACCTTC
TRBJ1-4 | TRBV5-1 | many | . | CASSLAAATNEKLFF | TGCGCCAGCAGCTTGGCGGCTGCAACTAATGAAAAACTGTTTTTT
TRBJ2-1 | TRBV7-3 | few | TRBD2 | CASSSQGAGGINEQFF | TGTGCCAGCAGCTCCCAAGGGGCGGGGGGAATCAATGAGCAGTTCTTC
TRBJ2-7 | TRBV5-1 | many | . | CASSLAGTSSYEQYF | TGCGCCAGCAGCTTGGCAGGGACATCCTCCTACGAGCAGTACTTC
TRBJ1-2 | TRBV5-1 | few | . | CASSLQGSYGYTF | TGCGCCAGCAGCTTACAGGGATCCTATGGCTACACCTTC
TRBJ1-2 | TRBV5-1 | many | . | CASSKDGDNYGYTF | TGCGCCAGCAGCAAGGACGGTGATAACTATGGCTACACCTTC
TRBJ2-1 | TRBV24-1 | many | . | CATRNRFNEQFF | TGTGCCACCAGAAACAGATTCAATGAGCAGTTCTTC
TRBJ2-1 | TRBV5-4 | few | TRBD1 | CASSWGTGTNEQFF | TGTGCCAGCAGCTGGGGGACAGGGACGAATGAGCAGTTCTTC
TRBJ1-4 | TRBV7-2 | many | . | CASSFKRGGEKLFF | TGTGCCAGCAGCTTTAAACGGGGCGGGGAAAAACTGTTTTTT
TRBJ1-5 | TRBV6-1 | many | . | CASVASGAQGQPQHF | TGTGCCAGCGTGGCCTCAGGGGCGCAGGGTCAGCCCCAGCATTTT
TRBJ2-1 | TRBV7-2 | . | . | CASTPRTSDEQFF | TGTGCCAGCACCCCGAGAACGTCGGATGAGCAGTTCTTC
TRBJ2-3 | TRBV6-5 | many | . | CASSMLEGTSTDTQYF | TGTGCCAGCAGCATGCTCGAGGGGACAAGCACAGATACGCAGTATTTT
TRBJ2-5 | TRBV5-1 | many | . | CASSLGGRVEETQYF | TGCGCCAGCAGCTTGGGTGGCAGGGTAGAAGAGACCCAGTACTTC
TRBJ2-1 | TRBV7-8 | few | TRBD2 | CASSWLGGENEQFF | TGTGCCAGCAGCTGGTTGGGGGGGGAAAATGAGCAGTTCTTC
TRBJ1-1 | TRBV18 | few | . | CASSPPTRGTEAFF | TGTGCCAGCTCACCACCCACAAGAGGCACTGAAGCTTTCTTT
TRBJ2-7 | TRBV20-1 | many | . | CSARGLYEQYF | TGCAGTGCTCGAGGACTGTACGAGCAGTACTTC
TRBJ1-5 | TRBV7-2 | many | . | CASSFEGRGNQPQHF | TGTGCCAGCAGCTTCGAGGGTCGGGGTAATCAGCCCCAGCATTTT
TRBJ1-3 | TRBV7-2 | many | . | CASSWDSGNTIYF | TGTGCCAGCAGCTGGGACTCTGGAAACACCATATATTTT
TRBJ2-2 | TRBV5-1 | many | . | CASSYLPHKATGELFF | TGCGCCAGCAGCTACCTCCCACACAAAGCGACCGGGGAGCTGTTTTTT
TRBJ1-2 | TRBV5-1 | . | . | CASSEGHGEDYGYTF | TGCGCCAGCAGCGAGGGACACGGGGAGGATTATGGCTACACCTTC
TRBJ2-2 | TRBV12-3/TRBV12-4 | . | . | CASSFWGGRGELFF | TGTGCCAGCAGTTTTTGGGGGGGCAGAGGGGAGCTGTTTTTT
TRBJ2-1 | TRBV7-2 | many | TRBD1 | CASRLARGSSEQFF | TGTGCCAGCAGGCTCGCCAGGGGGTCCAGTGAGCAGTTCTTC
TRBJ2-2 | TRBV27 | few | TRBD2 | CASSRLAGGRGGELFF | TGTGCCAGCAGTCGGCTCGCGGGGGGTCGCGGCGGGGAGCTGTTTTTT
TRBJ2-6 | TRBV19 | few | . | CASSIIASGANVLTF | TGTGCCAGTAGTATAATAGCTTCTGGGGCCAACGTCCTGACTTTC
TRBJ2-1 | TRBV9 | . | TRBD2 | CASSVGLAGAFSYNEQFF | TGTGCCAGCAGCGTAGGTCTAGCGGGGGCCTTCTCCTACAATGAGCAGTTCTTC
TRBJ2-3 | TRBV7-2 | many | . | CASSLVQPTDTQYF | TGTGCCAGCAGCTTAGTACAGCCCACAGATACGCAGTATTTT
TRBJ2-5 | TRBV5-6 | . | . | CASSLMGPETQYF | TGTGCCAGCAGCTTGATGGGGCCAGAGACCCAGTACTTC
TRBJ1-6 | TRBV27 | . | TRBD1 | CASSARQGNSPLHF | TGTGCCAGCAGTGCCCGACAGGGTAACTCACCCCTCCACTTT
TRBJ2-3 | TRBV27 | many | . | CASSFRGIVTDTQYF | TGTGCCAGCAGTTTTCGGGGAATTGTCACAGATACGCAGTATTTT
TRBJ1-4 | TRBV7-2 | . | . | CASSPPGHNEKLFF | TGTGCCAGCAGCCCTCCAGGGCATAATGAAAAACTGTTTTTT
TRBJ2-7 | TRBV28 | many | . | CASEHRTTNEQYF | TGTGCCAGCGAACACCGGACTACCAACGAGCAGTACTTC
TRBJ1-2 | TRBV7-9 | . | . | CASSPHSPTDLGAF | TGTGCCAGCAGCCCACATTCCCCGACAGACCTCGGGGCCTTC
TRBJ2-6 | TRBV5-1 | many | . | CASSLGTGGANVLTF | TGCGCCAGCAGCTTGGGGACGGGGGGGGCCAACGTCCTGACTTTC
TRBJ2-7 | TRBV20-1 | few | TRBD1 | CSAEEPGQGYEQYF | TGCAGTGCTGAAGAACCGGGACAGGGGTACGAGCAGTACTTC